These 26 T cell receptor beta chains came from one sample sequenced in a study of cytomegalovirus exposure and HLA in healthy donors (dated by TCRdb to the late 2010s). Receptor amplification or capture employed the immunoSEQ multiplex PCR assay. For the multiplex PCR, a mixture combining 60 forward primers for TCR Vbeta segments and 13 reverse primers for TCR Jbeta segments was used. Not all clones reach the TCRdb copy of this immuneACCESS table, which keeps in-frame sequences only. Checked studies attribute under half of the gap to unresolved V genes and leave the rest unexplained. For this sample the table gives approximately 200,000 clones, of which more than 75% were detected only once. The top ten hold roughly 1.3% of the sample. The material sequenced was PBMCs. The receptors derive from a human donor in good health.

The chain is built from TRBV27 and TRBJ2-5, with TRBD1 matching 8 bases. The J call may be wrong; the DNA end is better matched by TRBJ2-7. Germline CDR1 is MNHEY and CDR2 is SMNVEV (reference sequence). This CDR3 contains 15 residues. The CDR3 sequence is CASTPYRDRSHEQYF. Written as DNA, the CDR3 is TGTGCCAGCACCCCCTACCGGGACAGGTCCCACGAGCAGTACTTC.

The chain combines TRBV4-2 with TRBJ2-1, with D hard to call. From germline, CDR1 is LGHNA and CDR2 YNFKEQ. V was trimmed by 4 bases and J by 5 bases, leaving 21 bases between them. This CDR3 contains 17 residues. The CDR3: CASSRFDSPNADNEQFF. CDR3 sequence (DNA): TGTGCCAGCAGCCGCTTCGACTCGCCCAATGCTGACAATGAGCAGTTCTTC.

The chain joins TRBV15 to TRBJ2-7, with 8 nucleotides matching TRBD2. The CDR3 has 15 residues. V lost 0 bases to trimming and J lost 7 bases; unmatched junction nucleotides: 8. In germline, CDR1 is LNHNV, CDR2 YYDKDF (reference sequence). CDR3 loop: CATSRDREGVEEQYF. The CDR3 DNA reads TGTGCCACCAGCAGAGATCGGGAGGGTGTCGAGGAGCAGTACTTC.

This chain uses TRBV7-9 with TRBJ2-1; the match to TRBD2 covers 10 bases. This CDR3 contains 17 residues. The germline CDR1 and CDR2 sequences are SEHNR and FQNEAQ (reference sequence). With 4 bases clipped from V and 5 bases from J, the junction kept 11 bases outside the gene matches. CDR3: CASSSRTASGSDNEQFF. The CDR3 DNA follows: TGTGCCAGCAGCTCACGGACGGCTAGCGGGAGCGACAATGAGCAGTTCTTC.

V is TRBV5-6 and J is TRBJ1-2; 9 bases are shared with TRBD1. Germline trimming cut 4 bases from V and 5 bases from J; bases unmatched to any gene: 6. Germline V gene lookup returns CDR1 SGHDT and CDR2 YYEEEE. This CDR3 has 14 residues. The DNA for the CDR3 is TGTGCCAGCAGCGCCGGACAGGGGTGGTATGGCTACACCTTC. Its protein is CASSAGQGWYGYTF.

The gene calls are TRBV19 and TRBJ2-2; maybe TRBD2 (7 bases). Per germline, CDR1 LNHDA and CDR2 SQIVND (reference sequence). V shed 7 bases and J shed 3 bases, with 15 bases lying between them. There are 15 residues in the CDR3. CDR3 sequence: CASKGGRGDTGELFF. CDR3 DNA: TGTGCCAGTAAGGGGGGGCGCGGGGACACCGGGGAGCTGTTTTTT.

The chain recombines TRBV7-3 with TRBJ2-1, with a tentative D call TRBD2 (6 bases). This CDR3 spans 17 amino acids. Germline CDR1 reads SGHTA; CDR2 reads FQGTGA. V was trimmed by 5 bases and J by 7 bases, leaving 24 bases between them. CDR3 bases: TGTGCCAGCAGCCTCCCGTTTTTTCTTGCCGCGGGGAATGAGCAGTTCTTC. This encodes CASSLPFFLAAGNEQFF.

The chain has TRBV5-1 and TRBJ2-7, with 7 bases lining up with TRBD1. With V trimmed by 3 bases and J by 5 bases, 2 bases remained unmatched. CDR1 and CDR2 from the germline V gene are SGHRS and YFSETQ. The CDR3 covers 12 residues. CDR3 in DNA: TGCGCCAGCAGCTGGGGACAGAACGAGCAGTACTTC. This sequence encodes CASSWGQNEQYF.

The genes are TRBV28 and TRBJ1-5; the match to TRBD1 covers 10 bases. The germline gives CDR1 MDHEN, CDR2 SYDVKM. V lost 2 bases to trimming and J lost 7 bases; unmatched junction nucleotides: 5. There are 15 residues in the CDR3. CDR3 amino acids: CASSLRTGGSQPQHF. As DNA, the CDR3 is TGTGCCAGCAGTTTAAGGACAGGGGGTAGCCAGCCCCAGCATTTT.

Comments on this clone: Other DNA sequences within the sample encode an identical CDR3. In DNA form, the CDR3 reads TGCGCCAGCAGCTCACAGGGGGCGGGGGAGACCCAGTACTTC. It encodes CASSSQGAGETQYF. The V and J genes are TRBV5-1 and TRBJ2-5; 9 bases map to TRBD1. The CDR3 runs to 14 residues. The J segment lost 5 bases and the V segment lost 3 bases, leaving 5 bases of the junction unmatched. Germline V gives CDR1 SGHRS, CDR2 YFSETQ.

This chain joins TRBV15 and TRBJ2-7; 8 bases are shared with TRBD2. The CDR3 contains 16 residues. V gave up 0 bases and J gave up 3 bases; unmatched junction bases: 7. The germline V gene has CDR1 LNHNV and CDR2 YYDKDF (reference sequence). This chain's CDR3 is CATSRDLLAGLYEQYF. CDR3 DNA: TGTGCCACCAGCAGAGATCTGCTAGCGGGCCTCTACGAGCAGTACTTC.

The V gene is TRBV28, the J gene TRBJ1-2; D uncertain. The length of the CDR3 is 13 residues. The V end was cut by 3 bases, the J end by 8 bases, with 13 bases between. CDR1 is MDHEN, CDR2 SYDVKM, per germline. This CDR3 reads CASSFEWPGGYTF. The CDR3 DNA follows: TGTGCCAGCAGTTTTGAGTGGCCGGGGGGCTACACCTTC.

The chain recombines TRBV5-1 with TRBJ2-5, with D perhaps matching TRBD2 (6 bases). Germline V gene lookup returns CDR1 SGHRS and CDR2 YFSETQ. The CDR3 covers 18 residues. Trimming left V 2 bases short and J 1 base short, with 21 bases between. CDR3 in DNA: TGCGCCAGCAGCTTATCAGGTCGTGGCGGGAAGAGCCAAGAGACCCAGTACTTC. This gives the protein CASSLSGRGGKSQETQYF.

The chain recombines TRBV29-1 with TRBJ2-1; D is possibly TRBD2 (7 bases). V lost 6 bases, J lost 6 bases, and 24 bases lay in between. Germline lookup yields CDR1 SQVTM and CDR2 ANQGSEA. The CDR3 is made up of 16 amino acids. The CDR3 sequence: CSVAKGGAASGNEQFF. The CDR3 bases are TGCAGCGTCGCCAAGGGGGGTGCGGCTAGCGGCAATGAGCAGTTCTTC.

The rearrangement joins TRBV2 to TRBJ2-7, with TRBD1 matching over 9 bases. The CDR3 has 15 residues. V was pared by 4 bases and J by 1 base, with 5 bases of the junction left unmatched. The V gene's germline CDR1 is SNHLY and CDR2 FYNNEI. This CDR3 reads CASSVRDRASYEQYF. The CDR3 nucleotides read TGTGCCAGCAGTGTAAGGGACAGGGCATCCTACGAGCAGTACTTC.

The CDR3 loop reads CASSSPGQTPYEQYF. The CDR3 DNA sequence: TGTGCCAGCAGCTCTCCGGGACAGACTCCCTACGAGCAGTACTTC. V is TRBV11-2 and J is TRBJ2-7, with 7 bases matching TRBD1. In germline, CDR1 is SGHAT, CDR2 FQNNGV. With 4 bases clipped from V and 2 bases from J, the junction kept 8 bases outside the gene matches. The CDR3 runs 15 residues.

The CDR3 coding sequence is TGTGCCAGCAGCCAAGATTTCAGGCCATGGTCCCCCTACGAGCAGTACTTC. Translation: CASSQDFRPWSPYEQYF. The chain joins TRBV14 to TRBJ2-7; D gene unclear. Germline values: CDR1 SGHDN, CDR2 FVKESK. This CDR3 is built from 17 residues. V was pared by 0 bases and J by 2 bases, with 17 bases between.

The chain combines TRBV6-8 with TRBJ2-3; 11 positions agree with TRBD2. Germline CDR1 is MNHGY and CDR2 is SAAAGT. This CDR3 spans 16 amino acids. V shed 4 bases and J 9 bases; nucleotides not matched to a gene: 12. CDR3 loop: CASSSLTSGRPGTQYF. CDR3 coding DNA: TGTGCCAGCAGTTCTTTAACTAGCGGGAGACCAGGGACGCAGTATTTT.

The chain is built from TRBV4-3 and TRBJ2-7; possible D gene TRBD2, 6 bases. There are 13 residues in the CDR3. Germline loops: CDR1 LGHNA, CDR2 YSLEER. Trimming cost V 1 base and J 4 bases, with 8 bases left between them. The CDR3 DNA sequence: TGCGCCAGCAGCCAAGTCGGGGGTTACGAGCAGTACTTC. It codes for CASSQVGGYEQYF.

V usage is TRBV5-4 and J usage is TRBJ2-3, with 7 bases that match TRBD1. J lost 2 bases, V lost 3 bases, and 6 bases had no gene match. Germline-derived CDR1 and CDR2 are SGHNT and YYREEE (reference sequence). The CDR3 totals 15 residues. The CDR3 region is CASSWTGPHTDTQYF. CDR3 bases: TGTGCCAGCAGCTGGACAGGCCCCCACACAGATACGCAGTATTTT.

The chain is built from TRBV7-9 and TRBJ1-2; TRBD1 matches at 9 bases. The junction had 9 bases not matched to a gene; V was cut back by 4 bases and J by 6 bases. Germline V CDR1 and CDR2: SEHNR, FQNEAQ (reference sequence). CDR3 length: 15 residues. The CDR3, as DNA: TGTGCCAGCAGCTCATGGGACAGGGCGAAGGATGGCTACACCTTC. Translating it yields CASSSWDRAKDGYTF.

The chain combines TRBV19 with TRBJ2-7, with 11 bases identical to TRBD2. The CDR3 covers 15 residues. Trimming removed 6 bases from V and 4 bases from J; junction bases left unmatched: 8. Germline V gene sequence: CDR1 LNHDA, CDR2 SQIVND (reference sequence). CDR3 bases: TGTGCCAGTAGCAACCTACTAGCGGGAGCATACGAGCAGTACTTC. This sequence encodes CASSNLLAGAYEQYF.

V gene TRBV6-6 combines with J gene TRBJ2-1; weak D call: TRBD2 (6 bases). Germline assignment: CDR1 MNHNY and CDR2 SVGAGI (reference sequence). This CDR3 is built from 12 residues. The germline V and J ends were trimmed by 6 bases and 8 bases, with 11 bases remaining between them. In DNA form, the CDR3 reads TGTGCCAGCAGAACGGGGGTCTATGAGCAGTTCTTC. Translation gives CASRTGVYEQFF.

CDR3 coding DNA: TGCAGCGTTGAAGTTGCAGCGGGAAACACCATATATTTT. Its protein is CSVEVAAGNTIYF. The J gene is TRBJ1-3, the V gene TRBV29-1; D gene unclear. V lost 1 base, J lost 4 bases, and 8 bases lay in between. Germline CDR1 and CDR2: SQVTM and ANQGSEA. CDR3 length: 13 residues.

There are a few counts of this clone. The V call is TRBV30, the J call TRBJ2-3; the match to TRBD2 covers 13 bases. V shed 2 bases, J shed 6 bases, and the junction held 2 bases outside the gene matches. Germline V lookup: CDR1 GTSNPN, CDR2 SVGIG (reference sequence). The CDR3 spans 14 residues. CDR3 nucleotide sequence: TGTGCCTGGAGTAGGACTAGCGGGAGCGATACGCAGTATTTT. Translated, it gives CAWSRTSGSDTQYF.

The chain employs TRBV12-5 and TRBJ2-2; 7 bases fit TRBD1. V shed 5 bases and J 1 base; nucleotides not matched to a gene: 10. Germline assignment: CDR1 LGHNT and CDR2 FRNRAP. The CDR3 has 17 amino acids. CDR3 DNA: TGTGCTAGTGGTCCCCCAAGGCAGGGGGAGAACACCGGGGAGCTGTTTTTT. Translated: CASGPPRQGENTGELFF.